One sample yielded the 29 T cell receptor beta chains listed below, sequenced in a study of shared clonotypes between healthy human individuals. The assay was immunoSEQ multiplex PCR, and TCRdb's table has in-frame clones only and misses some. The sample has around 700,000 clones, 92% seen once. The naive CD8 subset, CD45RO-negative cells positively selected for CCR7, excluded terminally differentiated effector memory CD45RA+ cells. Sequenced material: naive CD8+ T cells sorted from blood. The receptors shown here come from a man under 40 in good health.

The chain couples TRBV6-4 to TRBJ1-1, with no clear D. Germline CDR1 and CDR2: MRHNA and SNTAGT. CDR3 size: 12 residues. Between the trimmed V and J ends, which lost 8 bases and 3 bases, there was a span of 10 bases. The CDR3: CASQREYTEAFF. As DNA, the CDR3 is TGTGCCAGCCAAAGGGAGTACACTGAAGCTTTCTTT.

The V call is TRBV30, the J call TRBJ2-2; D is uncertain. Per the germline V gene, CDR1 is GTSNPN and CDR2 is SVGIG (reference sequence). The CDR3 runs 13 residues. Trimming pared 5 bases from V and 7 bases from J, leaving 14 bases between. The CDR3 loop is CAWDATLGGELFF. The CDR3 DNA sequence: TGTGCCTGGGATGCTACCTTAGGCGGGGAGCTGTTTTTT.

The CDR3 region is CASSSYGFRGSRGEQYF. The CDR3, as DNA: TGTGCCAGCAGTTCATATGGGTTCAGGGGCAGCCGGGGCGAGCAGTACTTC. The rearrangement links TRBV27 to TRBJ2-7; D perhaps matches TRBD1 (6 bases). The CDR3 consists of 17 residues. Germline CDR1 MNHEY, CDR2 SMNVEV (reference sequence). V lost 4 bases and J lost 6, with 25 bases in between.

The rearrangement joins TRBV7-2 to TRBJ2-7; TRBD2 agrees at 7 bases. CDR3 length: 15 amino acids. Germline assignment: CDR1 SGHTA and CDR2 FQGNSA. J lost 3 bases, V lost 1 base, and 6 bases had no gene match. CDR3 loop: CASSLGLASIYEQYF. The CDR3 DNA reads TGTGCCAGCAGCTTAGGACTAGCCAGTATCTACGAGCAGTACTTC. Together with reference TRBV7-2 and TRBJ2-7, the CDR3 gives the full variable domain: GAGVSQSPSNKVTEKGKDVELRCDPISGHTALYWYRQSLGQGLEFLIYFQGNSAPDKSGLPSDRFSAERTGGSVSTLTIQRTQQEDSAVYLCASSLGLASIYEQYFGPGTRLTVT.

This chain joins TRBV6-5 and TRBJ2-5, with 10 bases aligning to TRBD2. The CDR3 runs to 15 residues. J lost 5 bases, V lost 3 bases, and 6 bases had no gene match. Germline V gene sequence: CDR1 MNHEY, CDR2 SVGAGI. CDR3 region: CASSYTASGSETQYF. The CDR3 DNA is TGTGCCAGCAGTTATACTGCTAGCGGGAGTGAGACCCAGTACTTC.

This clone was seen once. V is TRBV30 and J is TRBJ1-2; perhaps TRBD1 as D (5 bases). The CDR3 is 15 residues long. V lost 0 bases and J lost 5, with 16 bases in between. CDR1 GTSNPN and CDR2 SVGIG come from the germline V gene (reference sequence). As DNA, the CDR3 is TGTGCCTGGAGTGTAGAGGGGAGGGGACGGTATGGCTACACCTTC. Translated, it gives CAWSVEGRGRYGYTF.

As for this clone: Other DNA sequences in this sample translate to the same CDR3. This rearrangement joins TRBV14 to TRBJ2-1, with D unresolved. The germline CDR1 and CDR2 sequences are SGHDN and FVKESK. This CDR3 is built from 12 residues. The V end was cut by 4 bases, the J end by 5 bases, with 6 bases between. The DNA of the CDR3 is TGTGCCAGCAGCCGAACTAACAATGAGCAGTTCTTC. Its protein is CASSRTNNEQFF.

To note about this clone: The same CDR3 also results from other DNA sequences found in this sample. The rearrangement links TRBV5-6 to TRBJ1-1, with D unclear. In germline, CDR1 is SGHDT, CDR2 YYEEEE. The CDR3 runs to 13 residues. The V and J ends lost 0 bases and 3 bases respectively, with 6 bases between them. The CDR3, as DNA: TGTGCCAGCAGCTTGGGTCGGGACACTGAAGCTTTCTTT. As protein: CASSLGRDTEAFF.

V and J are TRBV6-6 and TRBJ1-1; D not resolved. V was shortened by 0 bases and J by 2 bases, with 13 bases between the two germline ends. Germline V gives CDR1 MNHNY, CDR2 SVGAGI (reference sequence). The CDR3 has 16 amino acids. CDR3 in DNA: TGTGCCAGCAGTTACTCGATTGAAGGGATTAACACTGAAGCTTTCTTT. This sequence encodes CASSYSIEGINTEAFF.

V gene TRBV6-5 combines with J gene TRBJ2-1; 7 bases match TRBD1. Germline loops: CDR1 MNHEY, CDR2 SVGAGI. The J segment lost 2 bases and the V segment lost 6 bases, leaving 7 bases of the junction unmatched. The CDR3 is 15 amino acids. DNA for the CDR3: TGTGCCAGCAGAGACCGGGACAGCACCTACAATGAGCAGTTCTTC. This codes for CASRDRDSTYNEQFF.

CDR3 residues: CASSEGNQPQHF. DNA for the CDR3: TGTGCCAGCAGTGAGGGCAATCAGCCCCAGCATTTT. The rearrangement joins TRBV25-1 to TRBJ1-5; D uncertain. The CDR3 runs 12 residues. CDR1 is MGHDK, CDR2 SYGVNS, per germline. V was cut by 3 bases and J by 2 bases, with 2 bases left in between. Complete variable domain (other parts from reference TRBV25-1 and TRBJ1-5): EADIYQTPRYLVIGTGKKITLECSQTMGHDKMYWYQQDPGMELHLIHYSYGVNSTEKGDLSSESTVSRIRTEHFPLTLESARPSHTSQYLCASSEGNQPQHFGDGTRLSIL.

The chain is built from TRBV4-2 and TRBJ2-7; D gene uncertain. The germline CDR1 and CDR2 sequences are LGHNA and YNFKEQ. V was pared by 4 bases and J by 0 bases, with 13 bases between. This CDR3 region has 15 residues. The CDR3 region has the DNA TGTGCCAGCAGCCCTGCACGGTCCTACTCCTACGAGCAGTACTTC. Translation gives CASSPARSYSYEQYF.

This rearrangement joins TRBV5-1 to TRBJ2-1; 14 bases are shared with TRBD2. This CDR3 has 15 amino acids. J lost 8 bases, V lost 5 bases, and 6 bases had no gene match. Germline values: CDR1 SGHRS, CDR2 YFSETQ. The CDR3 DNA reads TGCGCCAGCAGTCAGGGGACTAGCGGGGGCGATGAGCAGTTCTTC. Its protein product is CASSQGTSGGDEQFF.

The chain recombines TRBV19 with TRBJ1-5; 8 nucleotides match TRBD1. Per germline, CDR1 LNHDA and CDR2 SQIVND (reference sequence). This CDR3 is 14 amino acids long. J was trimmed by 5 bases and V by 8 bases; bases with no gene match: 8. CDR3 amino acids: CASVIGQGYQPQHF. The CDR3 nucleotides read TGTGCCAGTGTGATTGGACAGGGATATCAGCCCCAGCATTTT.

The chain couples TRBV6-1 to TRBJ1-1; no clear D gene. Germline assignment: CDR1 MNHNS and CDR2 SASEGT. The CDR3 is made up of 11 amino acids. V was cut by 10 bases and J by 7 bases, with 13 bases left in between. CDR3 nucleotides: TGTGCCACCGGACTTCGGGGTGAAGCTTTCTTT. It yields the protein CATGLRGEAFF.

This chain joins TRBV28 and TRBJ2-3; 10 nucleotides align to TRBD2. Trimming removed 5 bases from V and 3 bases from J; junction bases left unmatched: 11. This CDR3 spans 17 amino acids. Germline loops: CDR1 MDHEN, CDR2 SYDVKM. The CDR3 spells CASSQVPGLATTDTQYF. DNA of the CDR3: TGTGCCAGCAGTCAGGTGCCGGGACTAGCGACTACAGATACGCAGTATTTT.

The V and J genes are TRBV7-6 and TRBJ2-7; the D gene is possibly TRBD1 (5 bases). The ends were cut back, 0 bases at V and 5 bases at J, with 11 bases in the middle. Germline V CDR1 and CDR2: SGHVS, FNYEAQ. There are 14 residues in the CDR3. CDR3 nucleotide sequence: TGTGCCAGCAGCTTAGCGTGGGGCAACCACGAGCAGTACTTC. This translates into CASSLAWGNHEQYF.

The J gene is TRBJ1-1, the V gene TRBV19, with 9 bases that match TRBD1. The V gene end was trimmed by 4 bases and the J gene end by 3 bases; junction bases not matched to a gene: 6. Germline lookup yields CDR1 LNHDA and CDR2 SQIVND (reference sequence). CDR3 length: 15 amino acids. Here the CDR3 reads CASSTWDREDTEAFF. CDR3 coding DNA: TGTGCCAGTAGTACCTGGGACAGGGAGGACACTGAAGCTTTCTTT.

This chain uses TRBV28 with TRBJ2-1; maybe TRBD1 (5 bases). Trimming took off 3 bases at V and 8 bases at J, with 14 bases between the two ends. Germline V gives CDR1 MDHEN, CDR2 SYDVKM. This CDR3 contains 14 residues. Here the CDR3 reads CASSLAGLGDEQFF. The CDR3 nucleotides are TGTGCCAGCAGTTTGGCAGGGCTAGGGGATGAGCAGTTCTTC.

This clone was seen once. J is TRBJ1-1 and V is TRBV28, with 8 bases that match TRBD1. Per the germline V gene, CDR1 is MDHEN and CDR2 is SYDVKM. This CDR3 comprises 13 residues. V gave up 5 bases and J gave up 12 bases; unmatched junction bases: 11. As DNA, the CDR3 is TGTGCCAGCAGTCTCAACCCGGGACAGGAGTCTTTCTTT. This gives the protein CASSLNPGQESFF. Using reference TRBV28 and TRBJ1-1 for the parts outside the CDR3, the full variable domain is DVKVTQSSRYLVKRTGEKVFLECVQDMDHENMFWYRQDPGLGLRLIYFSYDVKMKEKGDIPEGYSVSREKKERFSLILESASTNQTSMYLCASSLNPGQESFFGQGTRLTVV.

This clone showed up just a few times. The chain links TRBV7-9 to TRBJ2-3; D remains ambiguous. The CDR3 is 12 amino acids. The germline V gene encodes CDR1 SEHNR and CDR2 FQNEAQ (reference sequence). Trimming took 4 bases from V and 6 from J, leaving 8 bases between them. The CDR3: CASSYPMDTQYF. DNA of the CDR3: TGTGCCAGCAGCTACCCTATGGATACGCAGTATTTT.

CDR3 nucleotide sequence: TGTGCCAGCCCCCCCGGCGCGGGGAGCTCCTACAATGAGCAGTTCTTC. This codes for CASPPGAGSSYNEQFF. The genes are TRBV2 and TRBJ2-1; perhaps TRBD2 as D (6 bases). In germline, CDR1 is SNHLY, CDR2 FYNNEI. V was shortened by 8 bases and J by 0 bases, with 17 bases between the two germline ends. The CDR3 sequence is 16 residues long. Full variable domain (rest looked up from reference TRBV2 and TRBJ2-1): EPEVTQTPSHQVTQMGQEVILRCVPISNHLYFYWYRQILGQKVEFLVSFYNNEISEKSEIFDDQFSVERPDGSNFTLKIRSTKLEDSAMYFCASPPGAGSSYNEQFFGPGTRLTVL.

The chain couples TRBV5-1 to TRBJ2-5; D may be TRBD2 (6 bases). CDR3 size: 16 residues. Germline assignment: CDR1 SGHRS and CDR2 YFSETQ. The V gene lost 0 bases and the J gene lost 5 bases, with 17 bases spanning the gap. The DNA for the CDR3 is TGCGCCAGCAGCTTGGCTAGCGCCGGAGATGGGGAGACCCAGTACTTC. It yields the protein CASSLASAGDGETQYF.

V and J are TRBV28 and TRBJ1-5; TRBD1 matches at 8 bases. The CDR3 covers 14 residues. V lost 7 bases and J lost 7; bases outside the gene matches: 9. CDR1 is MDHEN, CDR2 SYDVKM, per germline. For the CDR3, the DNA is TGTGCCAGCAAGATTCAGGGGGCGGGCCAGCCCCAGCATTTT. It yields the protein CASKIQGAGQPQHF.

The rearrangement joins TRBV7-9 to TRBJ1-2; 12 nucleotides agree with TRBD1. CDR1 SEHNR and CDR2 FQNEAQ come from the germline V gene (reference sequence). The CDR3 length is 16 residues. The ends lost 1 base at V and 6 bases at J; junction bases unmatched: 6. The CDR3: CASSLGAGTGGNGYTF. Here the CDR3 DNA reads TGTGCCAGCAGCTTAGGGGCCGGGACAGGGGGCAATGGCTACACCTTC.

The rearrangement links TRBV6-5 to TRBJ1-3; D perhaps matches TRBD1 (5 bases). CDR1 and CDR2 from the germline V gene are MNHEY and SVGAGI. The CDR3 is 16 residues long. Trimming took 2 bases from V and 0 from J, leaving 11 bases between them. The CDR3 region has the DNA TGTGCCAGCAGTTACGGGGGGGGAGACTCTGGAAACACCATATATTTT. It encodes CASSYGGGDSGNTIYF.

This clone was detected once. The junction does not match germline at one end; this may be a read error. The J gene is TRBJ2-7, the V gene TRBV7-9; TRBD1 might be the D (6 bases). Germline CDR1 and CDR2: SEHNR and FQNEAQ (reference sequence). The CDR3 extends over 14 amino acids. The DNA for the CDR3 is TGTGACAGCAGCCACACGGACAGAGCCTACGAGCAGTACTTC. It translates to CDSSHTDRAYEQYF.

The CDR3 sequence is CASSLAQNTGELFF. As DNA, the CDR3 is TGTGCCAGCAGCTTGGCACAGAACACCGGGGAGCTGTTTTTT. V usage is TRBV5-6 and J usage is TRBJ2-2, with D uncertain. The V and J ends lost 0 bases and 1 base respectively, with 4 bases between them. The germline V gene has CDR1 SGHDT and CDR2 YYEEEE. The CDR3 consists of 14 residues.

Here the CDR3 DNA reads TGTGCCACACAGGGGTCCGCGTACGAGCAGTACTTC. Its translation: CATQGSAYEQYF. The chain has TRBV2 and TRBJ2-7, with 7 bases lining up with TRBD1. Germline trimming cut 10 bases from V and 4 bases from J; bases unmatched to any gene: 7. Germline V gene data show CDR1 as SNHLY and CDR2 as FYNNEI. CDR3 length equals 12 residues.